Presented here are 8 T cell receptor beta chains from one specimen sequenced in a study of T-cell reconstitution after alpha-beta-depleted transplantation in children. A library of TCRbeta sequences, prepared with unique molecular identifiers, was generated. Via MiXCR, TCRdb re-called the PCR reads, giving one row per CDR3 protein. Of about 300,000 distinct CDR3 sequences listed, around a tenth are singletons. The sample was PBMCs, taken before TCRalphabeta/CD19-depleted stem cell transplant. The source of these receptors is a boy younger than two with acute myeloid leukemia, due to receive a stem cell transplant.

This clonotype was recorded at least ten times. This chain uses TRBV5-6 with TRBJ2-3; D is undetermined. Trimming left V 2 bases short and J 2 bases short, with 3 bases between. CDR3 length: 12 amino acids. Germline CDR1 is SGHDT and CDR2 is YYEEEE. As DNA, the CDR3 is TGTGCCAGCAGCTTCACCACAGATACGCAGTATTTT. It is translated as CASSFTTDTQYF.

The chain is built from TRBV7-6 and TRBJ1-6, with D possibly TRBD1 on 5 matching bases. The CDR3 runs to 15 residues. Trimming took 0 bases from V and 7 from J, leaving 10 bases between them. Looked up from germline, CDR1 is SGHVS and CDR2 is FNYEAQ. Here the CDR3 reads CASSLAEGQNSPLHF. The CDR3 DNA reads as TGTGCCAGCAGCTTAGCGGAGGGGCAGAATTCACCCCTCCACTTT.

This clonotype was recorded at least ten times. This CDR3 reads CASSHLNEQFF. DNA for the CDR3: TGTGCCAGCAGCCACCTTAATGAGCAGTTCTTC. The rearrangement links TRBV3-1 to TRBJ2-1, with D unresolved. Germline V gene sequence: CDR1 LGHDT, CDR2 YNNKEL (reference sequence). V was clipped by 3 bases and J by 7 bases, with 4 bases between them. This CDR3 is built from 11 residues.

The genes are TRBV4-1 and TRBJ2-7, with 8 positions matching TRBD1. With 3 bases clipped from V and 12 bases from J, the junction kept 7 bases outside the gene matches. Germline V gives CDR1 MGHRA, CDR2 YSYEKL. This CDR3 contains 12 residues. CDR3 sequence: CASSQAGTGLYF. CDR3 sequence (DNA): TGCGCCAGCAGCCAGGCCGGGACAGGTCTGTACTTC.

This clonotype was seen repeatedly, ten times or more. This chain joins TRBV5-1 and TRBJ1-5; D remains ambiguous. The CDR3 is made up of 12 amino acids. V shed 4 bases and J shed 7 bases, with 9 bases lying between them. Germline V gene lookup returns CDR1 SGHRS and CDR2 YFSETQ. This CDR3 reads CASSRSDQPQHF. In DNA, the CDR3 is TGCGCCAGCAGCCGATCGGACCAGCCCCAGCATTTT.

This clonotype was seen more than once but under ten times. The gene calls are TRBV10-2 and TRBJ2-5; possibly TRBD2 for D (5 bases). The CDR3 is 13 amino acids. Germline V lookup: CDR1 WSHSY, CDR2 SAAADI. Trimming stripped 6 bases from V and 2 bases from J, with 10 bases between. For the CDR3, the DNA is TGCGCCAGCAGCGAGGGCCTTCAAGAGACCCAGTACTTC. It is translated as CASSEGLQETQYF.

This clonotype was picked up many times. The chain has TRBV7-8 and TRBJ1-3, with 9 nucleotides matching TRBD1. With 3 bases clipped from V and 4 bases from J, the junction kept 4 bases outside the gene matches. CDR1 and CDR2 (germline): SGHVS, FQNEAQ. The CDR3 spans 15 residues. The CDR3: CASSLPGTGGNTIYF. CDR3 sequence (DNA): TGTGCCAGCAGCTTGCCGGGGACAGGGGGAAACACCATATATTTT.

This clonotype was seen at least ten times. The CDR3, as DNA: TGTGCCAGCAGTTTATGGCGGGGGGACTACACAGATACGCAGTATTTT. Its translation is CASSLWRGDYTDTQYF. This sequence joins TRBV28 and TRBJ2-3; 8 nucleotides match TRBD2. Germline trimming cut 0 bases from V and 2 bases from J; bases unmatched to any gene: 4. Germline CDR1 MDHEN, CDR2 SYDVKM. The CDR3 length is 16 residues. Drawing the rest from reference TRBV28 and TRBJ2-3, the complete variable domain is DVKVTQSSRYLVKRTGEKVFLECVQDMDHENMFWYRQDPGLGLRLIYFSYDVKMKEKGDIPEGYSVSREKKERFSLILESASTNQTSMYLCASSLWRGDYTDTQYFGPGTRLTVL.